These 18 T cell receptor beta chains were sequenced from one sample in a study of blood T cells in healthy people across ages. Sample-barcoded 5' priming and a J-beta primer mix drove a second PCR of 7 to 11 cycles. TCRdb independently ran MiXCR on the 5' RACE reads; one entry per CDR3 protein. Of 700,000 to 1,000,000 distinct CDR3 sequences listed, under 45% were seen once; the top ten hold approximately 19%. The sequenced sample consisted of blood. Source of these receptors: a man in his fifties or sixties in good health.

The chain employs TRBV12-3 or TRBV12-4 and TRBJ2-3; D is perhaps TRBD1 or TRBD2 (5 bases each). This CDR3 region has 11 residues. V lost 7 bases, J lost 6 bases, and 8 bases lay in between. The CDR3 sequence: CASKWGDTQYF. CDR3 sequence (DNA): TGTGCCAGCAAGTGGGGGGATACGCAGTATTTT.

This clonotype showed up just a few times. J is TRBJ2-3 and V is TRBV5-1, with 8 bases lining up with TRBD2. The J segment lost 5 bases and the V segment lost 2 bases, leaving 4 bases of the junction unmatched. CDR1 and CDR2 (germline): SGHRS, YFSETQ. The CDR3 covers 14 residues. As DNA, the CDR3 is TGCGCCAGCAGCTTCGGGACTAGTCAAGATACGCAGTATTTT. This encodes CASSFGTSQDTQYF.

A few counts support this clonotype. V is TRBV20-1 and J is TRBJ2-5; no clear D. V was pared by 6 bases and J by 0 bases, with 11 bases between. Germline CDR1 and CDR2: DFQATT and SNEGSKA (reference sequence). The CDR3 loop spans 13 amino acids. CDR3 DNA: TGCAGTGCCCGGATGGAGTACCAAGAGACCCAGTACTTC. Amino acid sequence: CSARMEYQETQYF.

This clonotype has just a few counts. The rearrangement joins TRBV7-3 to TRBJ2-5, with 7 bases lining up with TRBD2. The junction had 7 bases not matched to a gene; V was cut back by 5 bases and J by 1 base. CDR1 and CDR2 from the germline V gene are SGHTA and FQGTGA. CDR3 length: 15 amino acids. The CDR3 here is CASSPAGGSQETQYF. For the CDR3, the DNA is TGTGCCAGCAGCCCGGCTGGCGGGAGCCAAGAGACCCAGTACTTC.

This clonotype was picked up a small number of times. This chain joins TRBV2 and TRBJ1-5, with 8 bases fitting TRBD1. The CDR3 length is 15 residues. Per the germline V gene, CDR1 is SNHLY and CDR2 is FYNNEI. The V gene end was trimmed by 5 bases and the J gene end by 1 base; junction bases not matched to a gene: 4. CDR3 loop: CASSRQGMSNQPQHF. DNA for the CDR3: TGTGCCAGCAGTCGACAGGGGATGAGCAATCAGCCCCAGCATTTT.

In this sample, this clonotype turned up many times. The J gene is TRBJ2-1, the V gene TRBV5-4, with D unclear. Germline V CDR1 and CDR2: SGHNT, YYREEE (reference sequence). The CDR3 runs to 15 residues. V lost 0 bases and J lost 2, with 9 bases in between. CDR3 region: CASSLAPLPYNEQFF. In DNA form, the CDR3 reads TGTGCCAGCAGCTTGGCCCCACTGCCCTACAATGAGCAGTTCTTC.

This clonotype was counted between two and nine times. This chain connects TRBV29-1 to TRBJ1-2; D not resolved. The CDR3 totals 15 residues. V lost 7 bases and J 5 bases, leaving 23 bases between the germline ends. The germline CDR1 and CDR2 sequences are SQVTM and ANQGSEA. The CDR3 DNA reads TGCAGCGACGTCGACATCCTGCAAATAATTTATGGCTACACCTTC. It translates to CSDVDILQIIYGYTF.

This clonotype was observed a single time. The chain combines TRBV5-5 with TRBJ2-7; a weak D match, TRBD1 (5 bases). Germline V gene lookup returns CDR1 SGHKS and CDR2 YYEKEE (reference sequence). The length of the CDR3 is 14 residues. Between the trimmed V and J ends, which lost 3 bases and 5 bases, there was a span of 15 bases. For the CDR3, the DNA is TGTGCCAGCAGCTATAGCAGGGAACCCCACGAGCAGTACTTC. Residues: CASSYSREPHEQYF.

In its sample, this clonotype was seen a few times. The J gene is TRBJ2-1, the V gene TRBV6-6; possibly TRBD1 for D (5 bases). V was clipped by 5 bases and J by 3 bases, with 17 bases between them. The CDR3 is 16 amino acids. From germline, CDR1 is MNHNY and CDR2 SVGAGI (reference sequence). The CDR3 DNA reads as TGTGCCAGCAGTCAATCATTGTCAGGGCTCTACAATGAGCAGTTCTTC. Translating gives CASSQSLSGLYNEQFF.

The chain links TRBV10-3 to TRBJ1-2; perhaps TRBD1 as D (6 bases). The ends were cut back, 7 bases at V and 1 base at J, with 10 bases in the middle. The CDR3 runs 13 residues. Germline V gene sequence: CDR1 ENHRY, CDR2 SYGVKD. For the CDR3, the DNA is TGTGCCATCACCCAGGACAGTAACTATGGCTACACCTTC. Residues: CAITQDSNYGYTF.

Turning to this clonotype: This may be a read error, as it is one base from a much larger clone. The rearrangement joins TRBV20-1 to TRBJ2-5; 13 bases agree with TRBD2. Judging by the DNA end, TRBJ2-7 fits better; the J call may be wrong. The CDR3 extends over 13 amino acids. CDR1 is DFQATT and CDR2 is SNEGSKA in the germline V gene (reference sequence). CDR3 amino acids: CGATSGGDYEQYF. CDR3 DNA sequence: TGCGGTGCAACTAGCGGGGGGGACTACGAGCAGTACTTC.

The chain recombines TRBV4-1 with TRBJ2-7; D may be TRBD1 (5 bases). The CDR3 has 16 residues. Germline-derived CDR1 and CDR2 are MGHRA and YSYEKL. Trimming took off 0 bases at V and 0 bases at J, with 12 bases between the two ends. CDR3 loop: CASSQDARGPSYEQYF. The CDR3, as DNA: TGCGCCAGCAGCCAAGATGCAAGGGGTCCCTCCTACGAGCAGTACTTC.

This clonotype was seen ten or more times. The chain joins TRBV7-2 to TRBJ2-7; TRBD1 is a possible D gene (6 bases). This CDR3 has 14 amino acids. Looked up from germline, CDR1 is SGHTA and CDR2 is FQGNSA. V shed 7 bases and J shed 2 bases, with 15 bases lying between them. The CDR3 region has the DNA TGTGCCAGCACCACAAATACAGGGACCTACGAGCAGTACTTC. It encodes CASTTNTGTYEQYF. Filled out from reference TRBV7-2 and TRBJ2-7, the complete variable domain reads GAGVSQSPSNKVTEKGKDVELRCDPISGHTALYWYRQSLGQGLEFLIYFQGNSAPDKSGLPSDRFSAERTGGSVSTLTIQRTQQEDSAVYLCASTTNTGTYEQYFGPGTRLTVT.

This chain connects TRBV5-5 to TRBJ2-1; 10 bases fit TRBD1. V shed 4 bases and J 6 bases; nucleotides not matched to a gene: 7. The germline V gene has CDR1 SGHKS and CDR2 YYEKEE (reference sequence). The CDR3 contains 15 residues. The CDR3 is CASSGTGAATNEQFF. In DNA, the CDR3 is TGTGCCAGCAGCGGGACAGGGGCCGCAACCAATGAGCAGTTCTTC.

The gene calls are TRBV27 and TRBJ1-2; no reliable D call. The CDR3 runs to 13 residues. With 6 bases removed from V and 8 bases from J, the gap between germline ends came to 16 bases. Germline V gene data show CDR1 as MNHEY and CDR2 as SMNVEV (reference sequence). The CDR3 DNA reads TGTGCCAGCAGCCTTAATCAGTTTTGGGGCTACACCTTC. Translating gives CASSLNQFWGYTF.

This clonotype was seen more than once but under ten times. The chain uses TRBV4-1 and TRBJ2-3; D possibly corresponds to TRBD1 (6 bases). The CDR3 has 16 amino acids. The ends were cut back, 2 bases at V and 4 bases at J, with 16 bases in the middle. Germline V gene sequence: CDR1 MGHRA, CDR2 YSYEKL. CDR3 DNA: TGCGCCAGCAGCCAAAAGATCGCCCCAGGGGCAGATACGCAGTATTTT. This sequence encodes CASSQKIAPGADTQYF.

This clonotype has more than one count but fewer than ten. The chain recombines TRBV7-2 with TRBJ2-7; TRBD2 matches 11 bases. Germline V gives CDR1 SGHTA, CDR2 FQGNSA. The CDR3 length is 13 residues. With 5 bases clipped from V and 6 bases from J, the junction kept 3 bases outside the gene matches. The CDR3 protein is CASSTSGRGEQYF. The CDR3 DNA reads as TGTGCCAGCAGCACTAGCGGGAGAGGCGAGCAGTACTTC.

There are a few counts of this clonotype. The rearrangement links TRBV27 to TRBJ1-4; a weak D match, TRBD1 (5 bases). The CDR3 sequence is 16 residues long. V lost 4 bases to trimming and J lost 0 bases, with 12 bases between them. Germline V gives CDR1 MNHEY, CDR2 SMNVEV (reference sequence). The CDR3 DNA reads TGTGCCAGCAGTTCGGACACAGATGCAACTAATGAAAAACTGTTTTTT. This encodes CASSSDTDATNEKLFF. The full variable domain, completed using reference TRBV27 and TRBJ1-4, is EAQVTQNPRYLITVTGKKLTVTCSQNMNHEYMSWYRQDPGLGLRQIYYSMNVEVTDKGDVPEGYKVSRKEKRNFPLILESPSPNQTSLYFCASSSDTDATNEKLFFGSGTQLSVL.